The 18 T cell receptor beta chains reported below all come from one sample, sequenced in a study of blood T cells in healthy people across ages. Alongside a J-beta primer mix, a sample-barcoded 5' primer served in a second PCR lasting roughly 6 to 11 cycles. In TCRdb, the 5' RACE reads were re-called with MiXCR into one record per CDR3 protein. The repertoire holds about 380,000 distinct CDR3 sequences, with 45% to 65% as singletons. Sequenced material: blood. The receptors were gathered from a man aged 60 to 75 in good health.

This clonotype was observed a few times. CDR3 sequence reads: CASSLSGSQQETQYF. DNA of the CDR3: TGTGCCAGCAGCTTGTCTGGGTCACAACAAGAGACCCAGTACTTC. The rearrangement joins TRBV5-6 to TRBJ2-5; no reliable D call. The length of the CDR3 is 15 residues. Per germline, CDR1 SGHDT and CDR2 YYEEEE. Deletions cut 1 base from V and 2 bases from J, with 12 bases between.

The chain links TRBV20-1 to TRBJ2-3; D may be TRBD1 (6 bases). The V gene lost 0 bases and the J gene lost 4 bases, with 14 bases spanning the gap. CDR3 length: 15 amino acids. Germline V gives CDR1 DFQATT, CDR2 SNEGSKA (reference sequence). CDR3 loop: CSAREGARIPDTQYF. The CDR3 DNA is TGCAGTGCTAGAGAGGGGGCGCGCATCCCAGATACGCAGTATTTT.

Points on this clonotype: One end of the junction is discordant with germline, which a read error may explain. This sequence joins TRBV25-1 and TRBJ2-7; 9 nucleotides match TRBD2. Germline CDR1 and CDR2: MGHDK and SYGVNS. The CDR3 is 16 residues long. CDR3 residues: CVSSEPGGSGSYEQYF. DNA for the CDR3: TGTGTCAGCAGTGAGCCCGGGGGTAGCGGGAGCTACGAGCAGTACTTC.

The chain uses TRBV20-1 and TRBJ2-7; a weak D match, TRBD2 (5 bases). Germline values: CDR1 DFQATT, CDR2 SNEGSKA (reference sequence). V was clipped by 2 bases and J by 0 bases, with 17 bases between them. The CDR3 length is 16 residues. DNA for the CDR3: TGCAGTGCTAGACCCATAAACCGGACTCTCTCCTACGAGCAGTACTTC. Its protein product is CSARPINRTLSYEQYF.

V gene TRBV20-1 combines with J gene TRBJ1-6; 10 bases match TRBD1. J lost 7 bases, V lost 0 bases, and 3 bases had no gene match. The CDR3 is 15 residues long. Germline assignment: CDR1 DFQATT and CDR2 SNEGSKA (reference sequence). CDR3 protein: CSARDGTGENSPLHF. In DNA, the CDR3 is TGCAGTGCTAGAGATGGGACAGGGGAAAATTCACCCCTCCACTTT.

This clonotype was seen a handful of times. Here the CDR3 DNA reads TGCGCCAGCAGGGAACCTGGGGCCAACGTCCTGACTTTC. Its protein is CASREPGANVLTF. The rearrangement joins TRBV4-3 to TRBJ2-6, with unresolved D. Germline CDR1 LGHNA, CDR2 YSLEER. Trimming removed 6 bases at V and 2 bases at J, with 5 bases between. The CDR3 covers 13 residues.

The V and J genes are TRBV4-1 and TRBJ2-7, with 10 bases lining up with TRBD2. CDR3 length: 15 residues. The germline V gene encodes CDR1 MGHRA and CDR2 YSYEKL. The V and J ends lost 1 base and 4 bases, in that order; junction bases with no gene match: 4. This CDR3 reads CASSQVPSGGYEQYF. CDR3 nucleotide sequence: TGCGCCAGCAGCCAAGTCCCTAGCGGGGGATACGAGCAGTACTTC.

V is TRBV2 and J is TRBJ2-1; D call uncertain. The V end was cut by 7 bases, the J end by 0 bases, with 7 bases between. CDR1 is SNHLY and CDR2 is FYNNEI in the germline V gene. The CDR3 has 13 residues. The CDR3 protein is CASNRASYNEQFF. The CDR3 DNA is TGTGCCAGCAACCGGGCCTCCTACAATGAGCAGTTCTTC.

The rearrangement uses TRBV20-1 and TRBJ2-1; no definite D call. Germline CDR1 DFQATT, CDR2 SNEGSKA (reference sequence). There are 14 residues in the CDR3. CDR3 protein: CSSGSQTDYNEQFF. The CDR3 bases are TGCAGCTCGGGCTCCCAAACGGACTACAATGAGCAGTTCTTC.

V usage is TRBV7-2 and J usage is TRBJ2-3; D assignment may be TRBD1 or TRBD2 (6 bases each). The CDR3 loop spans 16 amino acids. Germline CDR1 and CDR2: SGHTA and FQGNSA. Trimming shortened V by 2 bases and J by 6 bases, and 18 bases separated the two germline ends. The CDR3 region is CASSLRPNGGWDTQYF. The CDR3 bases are TGTGCCAGCAGCTTACGCCCGAACGGGGGCTGGGATACGCAGTATTTT.

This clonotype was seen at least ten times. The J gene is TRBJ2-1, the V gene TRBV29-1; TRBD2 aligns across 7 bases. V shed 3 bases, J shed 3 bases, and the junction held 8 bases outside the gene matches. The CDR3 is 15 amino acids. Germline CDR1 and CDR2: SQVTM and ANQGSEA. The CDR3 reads CSVDKSGAYYNEQFF. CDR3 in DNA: TGCAGCGTTGATAAGAGCGGGGCCTACTACAATGAGCAGTTCTTC.

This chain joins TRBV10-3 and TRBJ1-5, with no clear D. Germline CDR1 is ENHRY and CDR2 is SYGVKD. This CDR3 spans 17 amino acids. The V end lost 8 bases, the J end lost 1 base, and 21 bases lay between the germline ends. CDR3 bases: TGTGCCATCGGACCCGGGCTCTTAAATAGGAGCAATCAGCCCCAGCATTTT. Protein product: CAIGPGLLNRSNQPQHF.

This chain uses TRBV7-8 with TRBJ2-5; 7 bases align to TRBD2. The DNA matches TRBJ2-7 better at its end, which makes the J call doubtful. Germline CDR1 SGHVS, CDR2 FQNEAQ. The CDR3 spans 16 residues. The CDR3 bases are TGTGCCAGCAGCTTAGGGTTGCTAGCGGAGAGCTACGAGCAGTACTTC. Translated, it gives CASSLGLLAESYEQYF.

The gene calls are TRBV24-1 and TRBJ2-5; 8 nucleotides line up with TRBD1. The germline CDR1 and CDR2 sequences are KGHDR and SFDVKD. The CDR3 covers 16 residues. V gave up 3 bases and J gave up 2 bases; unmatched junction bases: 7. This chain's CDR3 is CATSDAGQGRQETQYF. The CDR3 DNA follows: TGTGCCACCAGTGATGCTGGACAGGGCAGGCAAGAGACCCAGTACTTC.

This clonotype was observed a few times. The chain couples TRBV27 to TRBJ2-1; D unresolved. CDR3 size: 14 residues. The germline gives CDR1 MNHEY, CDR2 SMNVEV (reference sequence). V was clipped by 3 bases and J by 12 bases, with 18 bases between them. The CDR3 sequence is CASSFPGVQSVQFF. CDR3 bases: TGTGCCAGCAGTTTCCCCGGAGTTCAGTCGGTGCAGTTCTTC.

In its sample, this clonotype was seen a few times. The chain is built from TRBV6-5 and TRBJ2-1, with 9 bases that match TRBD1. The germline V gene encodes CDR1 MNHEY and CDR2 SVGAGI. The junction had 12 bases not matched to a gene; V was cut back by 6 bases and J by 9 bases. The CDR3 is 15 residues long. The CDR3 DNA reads TGTGCCAGCAGACCGGGACAGGGTGAGAAGCGTGAGCAGTTCTTC. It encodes CASRPGQGEKREQFF.

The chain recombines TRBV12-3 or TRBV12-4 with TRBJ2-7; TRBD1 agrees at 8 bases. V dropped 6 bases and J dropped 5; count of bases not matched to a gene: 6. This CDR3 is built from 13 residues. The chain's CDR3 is CASSPRGQNEQYF. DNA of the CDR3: TGTGCCAGCAGCCCCAGGGGGCAAAACGAGCAGTACTTC.

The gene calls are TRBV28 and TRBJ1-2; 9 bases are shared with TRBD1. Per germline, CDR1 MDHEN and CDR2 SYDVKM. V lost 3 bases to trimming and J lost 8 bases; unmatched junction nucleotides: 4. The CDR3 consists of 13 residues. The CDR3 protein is CASSFRDRVGYTF. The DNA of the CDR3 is TGTGCCAGCAGTTTCCGGGACAGGGTCGGCTACACCTTC.